The sequence of this TCR beta chain was determined in a study of read filtering for tumor transcriptome and immune sequencing. By proportion, this clonotype is medium-sized. Molecular barcoded adaptors covering alpha/delta and beta/gamma chains were used on 400 to 450 ng RNA. TCRdb used MiXCR to reprocess the reads, holding one entry per CDR3 protein. The sample includes tens of thousands of distinct CDR3 sequences, roughly 20% of them seen just once. V trimming: 4 bases; J trimming: 0 bases; junction bases outside the gene matches: 4. CDR3 size: 16 residues. Looked up from germline, CDR1 is KGHDR and CDR2 is SFDVKD.

This chain uses TRBV24-1 with TRBJ2-2; 7 bases align to TRBD1. Input material: a population of CD138-negative cells sorted from bone marrow. The TCR sequence derives from a donor aged 40 or over with multiple myeloma. CDR3 DNA: TGTGCCACCAGTGAGCCCGGGACAGCGAACACCGGGGAGCTGTTTTTT. Protein sequence: CATSEPGTANTGELFF.